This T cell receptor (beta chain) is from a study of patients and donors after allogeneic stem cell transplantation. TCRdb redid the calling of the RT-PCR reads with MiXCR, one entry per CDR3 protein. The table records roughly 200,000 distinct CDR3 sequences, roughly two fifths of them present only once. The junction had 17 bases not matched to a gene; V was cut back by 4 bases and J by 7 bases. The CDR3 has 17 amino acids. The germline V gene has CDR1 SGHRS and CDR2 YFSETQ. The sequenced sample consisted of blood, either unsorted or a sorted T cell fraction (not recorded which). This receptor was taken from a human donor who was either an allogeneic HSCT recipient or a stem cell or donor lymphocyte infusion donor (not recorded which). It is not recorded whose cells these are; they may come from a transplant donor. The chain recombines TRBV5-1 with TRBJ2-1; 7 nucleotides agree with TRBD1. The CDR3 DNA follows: TGCGCCAGCAGCAGGACCCAGACAGGGCTCGGGTCAAATGAGCAGTTCTTC. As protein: CASSRTQTGLGSNEQFF. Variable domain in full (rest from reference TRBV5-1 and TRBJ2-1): KAGVTQTPRYLIKTRGQQVTLSCSPISGHRSVSWYQQTPGQGLQFLFEYFSETQRNKGNFPGRFSGRQFSNSRSEMNVSTLELGDSALYLCASSRTQTGLGSNEQFFGPGTRLTVL.